Shown below are 19 T cell receptor beta chains from a single sample sequenced in a study of CXCR3-negative and CXCR3-positive naive CD8 T cells. Findings of the study overall: More hydrophobic TRB CDR3s occurred in CXCR3-positive than in CXCR3-negative naive cells.

The authors prepared UMI-labeled TRB cDNA libraries by 5' RACE. TCRdb re-called the 5' RACE reads and shows each CDR3 protein once, DNA omitted. In all, the sample yields around 140,000 distinct CDR3 sequences. No antigens are known for them. The source material was naive CXCR3+ CD8+ T cells from blood. Sample subset: CD45RO-CCR7+CD27+CD95- naive CD8+ T cells expressing CXCR3 (TNR3+). The receptors were gathered from a human donor in good health. Some clones in this sample may be carry-over from other donors' samples.

V gene TRBV13 combines with J gene TRBJ2-3; TCRdb calls TRBD1, which cannot be checked without DNA. The CDR3 spans 15 residues. Germline V gene data show CDR1 as PRHDT and CDR2 as FYEKMQ (reference sequence). The chain's CDR3 is CASSLDRALPDTQYF.

V is TRBV29-1 and J is TRBJ2-5. This CDR3 spans 13 amino acids. Per the germline V gene, CDR1 is SQVTM and CDR2 is ANQGSEA. CDR3 residues: CSVDCRTKETQYF.

The rearrangement uses TRBV7-6 and TRBJ2-7. The CDR3 has 15 residues. CDR1 SGHVS and CDR2 FNYEAQ come from the germline V gene. The CDR3 sequence is CASSLAAGTSYEQYF.

V is TRBV21-1 and J is TRBJ2-6; without DNA, the TCRdb call of TRBD1 cannot be checked. TRBV21-1 is recorded as a pseudogene. The CDR3 is 17 amino acids. CDR3 amino acids: CASGEDRKSSGANVLTF.

The V gene is TRBV20-1, the J gene TRBJ1-1; without DNA, the TCRdb call of TRBD1 cannot be checked. Per the germline V gene, CDR1 is DFQATT and CDR2 is SNEGSKA (reference sequence). The CDR3 covers 13 residues. CDR3 protein: CSARPPGNTEAFF.

The chain recombines TRBV15 with TRBJ2-7; the TCRdb call, TRBD1, lacks DNA for checking. CDR1 and CDR2 (germline): LNHNV, YYDKDF (reference sequence). This CDR3 contains 13 residues. The CDR3 loop is CATRTGLSHEQYF.

The rearrangement joins TRBV29-1 to TRBJ1-2; the TCRdb call, TRBD1, lacks DNA for checking. Germline loops: CDR1 SQVTM, CDR2 ANQGSEA. The CDR3 spans 11 residues. CDR3 sequence reads: CSVDGGDGYTF. The variable domain in full, with the rest retrieved from reference TRBV29-1 and TRBJ1-2, is SAVISQKPSRDICQRGTSLTIQCQVDSQVTMMFWYRQQPGQSLTLIATANQGSEATYESGFVIDKFPISRPNLTFSTLTVSNMSPEDSSIYLCSVDGGDGYTFGSGTRLTVV.

The chain combines TRBV29-1 with TRBJ2-2; the TCRdb call, TRBD1, lacks DNA for checking. From germline, CDR1 is SQVTM and CDR2 ANQGSEA. The CDR3 is made up of 16 amino acids. The CDR3: CSVELPGTGFTGELFF.

Here the CDR3 reads CATSDHGQGEMNTEAFF. The gene calls are TRBV24-1 and TRBJ1-1; absent DNA, TCRdb's TRBD1 call cannot be checked. CDR1 and CDR2 from the germline V gene are KGHDR and SFDVKD. The CDR3 is made up of 17 amino acids.

V and J are TRBV21-1 and TRBJ2-2; absent DNA, TCRdb's TRBD1 call cannot be checked. TRBV21-1 constitutes a pseudogene. There are 19 residues in the CDR3. The CDR3 here is CASSGGKGKYRRNTGELFF.

The chain carries TRBV29-1 and TRBJ1-5. This CDR3 is built from 13 residues. The germline gives CDR1 SQVTM, CDR2 ANQGSEA. The CDR3 sequence: CSVGPSSNQPQHF.

The chain's CDR3 is CASGLGGSGSEQFF. The chain carries TRBV7-7 and TRBJ2-1; with no DNA, the TCRdb D assignment of TRBD2 cannot be verified. The germline CDR1 and CDR2 sequences are SSHAT and FNYEAQ (reference sequence). CDR3 length equals 14 residues.

The CDR3 here is CASKVGYEQYF. V usage is TRBV2 and J usage is TRBJ2-7. The germline V gene encodes CDR1 SNHLY and CDR2 FYNNEI. The CDR3 consists of 11 residues.

The V gene is TRBV27, the J gene TRBJ1-2; TCRdb calls TRBD1, which cannot be checked without DNA. The CDR3 is 15 amino acids. From germline, CDR1 is MNHEY and CDR2 SMNVEV (reference sequence). The CDR3 region is CASRPGHHANYGYTF.

This chain's CDR3 is CSARKGPRQETQYF. J is TRBJ2-5 and V is TRBV20-1; TCRdb selects TRBD1, and the lack of DNA leaves this call unchecked. The CDR3 length is 14 residues. Germline values: CDR1 DFQATT, CDR2 SNEGSKA (reference sequence).

V usage is TRBV13 and J usage is TRBJ2-1; as DNA is missing, the TRBD1 call by TCRdb cannot be tested. CDR1 is PRHDT, CDR2 FYEKMQ, per germline (reference sequence). CDR3 length: 15 residues. This CDR3 is CASSNGGRGGNEQFF.

This chain uses TRBV28 with TRBJ2-3. Germline lookup yields CDR1 MDHEN and CDR2 SYDVKM. The CDR3 is 13 residues long. CDR3 residues: CASSQILTDTQYF. Filled out from reference TRBV28 and TRBJ2-3, the complete variable domain reads DVKVTQSSRYLVKRTGEKVFLECVQDMDHENMFWYRQDPGLGLRLIYFSYDVKMKEKGDIPEGYSVSREKKERFSLILESASTNQTSMYLCASSQILTDTQYFGPGTRLTVL.

The chain uses TRBV7-9 and TRBJ2-2; the D gene TCRdb calls, TRBD2, cannot be checked with no DNA. CDR1 SEHNR and CDR2 FQNEAQ come from the germline V gene (reference sequence). The CDR3 length is 12 residues. CDR3 protein: CASRSGTGELFF.

The gene calls are TRBV16 and TRBJ2-7. This CDR3 is built from 14 residues. Germline CDR1 KGHSY, CDR2 FQNENV. CDR3 amino acids: CASSQFGGTYEQYF.